This T cell receptor (beta chain) was profiled in a study of blood T cells in healthy people across ages. Overall study: About one barcoded TCR beta cDNA was captured per two T cells.

This clonotype was recorded many times. Its antigen is undetermined. Study findings and constraints: Any changes in expanded clonotypes were possibly confounded, as donor CMV status remained unknown. Diversity estimates drawn from one million T cells were deemed underestimates.

A second PCR, run for roughly 7 to 12 cycles, used a sample-barcoded 5' primer plus a J-beta primer mix. TCRdb ran MiXCR on the 5' RACE reads and lists one entry per CDR3 protein. The repertoire holds 600,000 or so distinct CDR3 sequences, with 25% to 30% as singletons. Per the germline V gene, CDR1 is KGHDR and CDR2 is SFDVKD. With V trimmed by 7 bases and J by 2 bases, 9 bases remained unmatched. This CDR3 comprises 15 residues. Each donor gave roughly 9.1 milliliters of peripheral blood. The chain employs TRBV24-1 and TRBJ1-2, with 7 bases matching TRBD1. This TCR derives from a woman older than 75 in good health. The source material was blood. The DNA for the CDR3 is TGTGCCACCAGCAACGACAGGGAGCGAAACTATGGCTACACCTTC. It specifies CATSNDRERNYGYTF.